The T cell receptor beta chain under discussion was sequenced for a study of post-analysis software for immune sequencing data. Study-level results: Relative to controls, patients had about 5 TRBV segments at higher frequency, with TRBV5-6, TRBV5-1 and TRBV20-1 among these.

Unique molecular identifiers were present in the TCR beta cDNA libraries. Each CDR3 protein is one row after TCRdb ran MiXCR on the PCR reads. The table has hundreds of thousands of distinct CDR3 sequences, around 50% seen once; the top ten hold roughly 4.4%. This clonotype was observed a few times. What it binds is unknown. Trimming left V 7 bases short and J 2 bases short, with 13 bases between. Per germline, CDR1 SQVTM and CDR2 ANQGSEA. The CDR3 is 13 residues long. This TCR was recovered from a girl aged 5 to 17 with multiple sclerosis. The chain carries TRBV29-1 and TRBJ2-3; D may be TRBD2 (6 bases). The source material was blood. The CDR3 here is CSGGLQFTDTQYF. CDR3 sequence (DNA): TGCAGCGGGGGACTCCAATTCACAGATACGCAGTATTTT.